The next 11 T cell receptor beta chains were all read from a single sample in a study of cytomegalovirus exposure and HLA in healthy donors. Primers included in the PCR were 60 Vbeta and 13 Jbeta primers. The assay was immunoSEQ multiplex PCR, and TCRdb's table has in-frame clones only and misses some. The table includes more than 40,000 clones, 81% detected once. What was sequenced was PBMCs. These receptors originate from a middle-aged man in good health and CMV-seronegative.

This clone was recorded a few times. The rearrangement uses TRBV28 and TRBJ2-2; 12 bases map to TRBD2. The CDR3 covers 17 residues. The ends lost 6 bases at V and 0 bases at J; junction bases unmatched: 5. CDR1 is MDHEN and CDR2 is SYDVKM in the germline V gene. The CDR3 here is CASRSLAGGPNTGELFF. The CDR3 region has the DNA TGTGCCAGCAGGTCTCTAGCGGGAGGGCCGAACACCGGGGAGCTGTTTTTT.

The CDR3 nucleotides read TGTGCCAGCAGCTTTATCCAGGGTGGCTACGAGCAGTACTTC. Amino acids: CASSFIQGGYEQYF. This chain uses TRBV11-2 with TRBJ2-7; tentatively, D is TRBD1 (5 bases). V was trimmed by 3 bases and J by 3 bases, leaving 12 bases between them. Per the germline V gene, CDR1 is SGHAT and CDR2 is FQNNGV. CDR3 length equals 14 residues. The whole variable domain, remainder taken from reference TRBV11-2 and TRBJ2-7, is EAGVAQSPRYKIIEKRQSVAFWCNPISGHATLYWYQQILGQGPKLLIQFQNNGVVDDSQLPKDRFSAERLKGVDSTLKIQPAKLEDSAVYLCASSFIQGGYEQYFGPGTRLTVT.

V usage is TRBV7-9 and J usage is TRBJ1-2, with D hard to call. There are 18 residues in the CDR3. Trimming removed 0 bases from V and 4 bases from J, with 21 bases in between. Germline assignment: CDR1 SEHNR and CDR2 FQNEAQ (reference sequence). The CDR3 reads CASSLALSQATSGYGYTF. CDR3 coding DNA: TGTGCCAGCAGCTTAGCTCTAAGCCAGGCTACCTCTGGCTATGGCTACACCTTC.

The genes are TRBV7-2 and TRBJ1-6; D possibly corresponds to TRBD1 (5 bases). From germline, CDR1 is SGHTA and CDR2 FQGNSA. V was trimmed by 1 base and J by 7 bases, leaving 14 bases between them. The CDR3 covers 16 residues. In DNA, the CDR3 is TGTGCCAGCAGCTTAGTGGCAGGGTCTGGGAATTCACCCCTCCACTTT. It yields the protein CASSLVAGSGNSPLHF.

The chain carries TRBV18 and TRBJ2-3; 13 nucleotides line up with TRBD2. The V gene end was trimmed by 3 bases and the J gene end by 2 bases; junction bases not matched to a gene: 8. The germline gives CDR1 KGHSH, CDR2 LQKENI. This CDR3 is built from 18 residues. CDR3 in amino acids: CASSPRTGTSGNTDTQYF. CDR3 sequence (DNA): TGTGCCAGCTCACCCCGAACCGGGACTAGCGGGAACACAGATACGCAGTATTTT.

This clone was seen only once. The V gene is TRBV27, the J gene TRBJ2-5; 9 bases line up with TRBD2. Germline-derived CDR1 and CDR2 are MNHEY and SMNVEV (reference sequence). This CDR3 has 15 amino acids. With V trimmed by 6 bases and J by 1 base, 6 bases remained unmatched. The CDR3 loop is CASRGTGLAQETQYF. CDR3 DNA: TGTGCCAGCAGGGGAACGGGACTAGCCCAAGAGACCCAGTACTTC.

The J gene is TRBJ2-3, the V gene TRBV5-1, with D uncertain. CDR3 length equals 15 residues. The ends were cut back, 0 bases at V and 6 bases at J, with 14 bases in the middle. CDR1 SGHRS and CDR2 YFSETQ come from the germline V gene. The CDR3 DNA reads TGCGCCAGCAGCTTGGCAGTGGCTTACGGGGATACGCAGTATTTT. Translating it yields CASSLAVAYGDTQYF.

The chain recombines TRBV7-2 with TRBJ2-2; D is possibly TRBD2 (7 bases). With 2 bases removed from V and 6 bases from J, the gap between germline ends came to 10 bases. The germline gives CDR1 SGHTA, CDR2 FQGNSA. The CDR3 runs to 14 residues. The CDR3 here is CASSLMGGPGELFF. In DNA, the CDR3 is TGTGCCAGCAGCTTAATGGGGGGGCCCGGGGAGCTGTTTTTT.

In DNA form, the CDR3 reads TGTGCCAGTAGTTTCTCGACTAGCAATGAGCAGTTCTTC. Protein sequence: CASSFSTSNEQFF. This chain uses TRBV19 with TRBJ2-1; D may be TRBD2 (6 bases). Germline CDR1 and CDR2: LNHDA and SQIVND (reference sequence). CDR3 length: 13 amino acids. V lost 5 bases, J lost 6 bases, and 11 bases lay in between.

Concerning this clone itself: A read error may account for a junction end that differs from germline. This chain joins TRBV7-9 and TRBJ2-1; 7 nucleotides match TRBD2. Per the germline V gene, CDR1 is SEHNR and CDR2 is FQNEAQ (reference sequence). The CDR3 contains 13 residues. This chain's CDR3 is CSSRKTSPTPQVF. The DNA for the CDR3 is TGTTCCAGCCGAAAGACTAGCCCTACACCCCAGGTCTTC.

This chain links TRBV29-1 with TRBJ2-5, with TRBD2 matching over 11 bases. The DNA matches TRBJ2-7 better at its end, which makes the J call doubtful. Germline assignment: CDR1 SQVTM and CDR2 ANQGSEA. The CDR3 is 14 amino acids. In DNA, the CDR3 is TGCAGCGCCGGTAGCGGGAGGGAAGGGTACGAGCAGTACTTC. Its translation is CSAGSGREGYEQYF.